A selection of T cell receptor beta chains follows, all from one sample in a study of graft-versus-host responses after intestinal transplantation. Profiling relied on immunoSEQ multiplex PCR, and the TCRdb table lists in-frame clones only, not all of them. The sample lists about 88,000 clones, approximately 92% occurring once. What these receptors recognize is not known. The source was unstimulated CD4+ T cells sorted from spleen or lymph node cells, collected before intestinal transplant. These receptors were taken from a human donor who received an intestinal transplant. The CDR3 runs from the conserved cysteine through the conserved F or W. D genes are given only for firm matches. Clone sizes are given selectively: once, few, many, or a class where the clone is expanded.

CDR3nt	CDR3aa	abundance	d_gene	v_gene	j_gene
TGTGCCAGCGCTCAGGGAGACTCCTACGAGCAGTACTTC	CASAQGDSYEQYF	NA	NA	TRBV7-3	TRBJ2-7
TGTGCCAGCAGTTCCCCCGCGCTAGCGGGAGAGGAGCAGTACTTC	CASSSPALAGEEQYF	NA	TRBD2	TRBV28	TRBJ2-7
TGTGCCAGCAGTTACGGGCGGGCCGGGGAGCTGTTTTTT	CASSYGRAGELFF	NA	NA	TRBV27	TRBJ2-2
TGTGCCAGCAGCCCGGGGAACACCGGGGAGCTGTTTTTT	CASSPGNTGELFF	NA	NA	TRBV7-3	TRBJ2-2
TGTGCCAGCTCACCGGCAGCGGGGGCCACCTACGAGCAGTACTTC	CASSPAAGATYEQYF	NA	TRBD2	TRBV18	TRBJ2-7
TGTGCCAGCAGTGAACACGGGACTAGATCATACGAGCAGTACTTC	CASSEHGTRSYEQYF	NA	TRBD2	TRBV6-1	TRBJ2-7
TGCGCCAGCAGCTTGGCGGGCCGAGAGGGGGCTTTCTTT	CASSLAGREGAFF	NA	NA	TRBV5-1	TRBJ1-1
TGTGCCTGGAGTGCACTCGGTAGCGGGAACACCGGGGAGCTGTTTTTT	CAWSALGSGNTGELFF	NA	NA	TRBV30	TRBJ2-2
TGTGCCAGTAGTATCCAACCGGGGCAGGGGGCCACCACCTACGAGCAGTACTTC	CASSIQPGQGATTYEQYF	NA	TRBD1	TRBV19	TRBJ2-7
TGTGCCAGCAGCGCCGGGACAGGGACCTACGAGCAGTACTTC	CASSAGTGTYEQYF	NA	TRBD1	TRBV9	TRBJ2-7
TGTGCCAGCAGATTTTTCGAGCGCTCCTACAATGAGCAGTTCTTC	CASRFFERSYNEQFF	NA	NA	TRBV27	TRBJ2-1
TGCGCCAGCAGCTTGGGACGGGACAGTCTTTTTGGGACAGGGGAGCTGTTTTTT	CASSLGRDSLFGTGELFF	NA	TRBD1	TRBV5-1	TRBJ2-2
TGTGCCAGCAGTTTTTTTCGGGGGATTCAGCCCCAGCATTTT	CASSFFRGIQPQHF	NA	NA	TRBV28	TRBJ1-5
TGTGCCACCAGCAGAGATAGGGGGACTAGCTACGAGCAGTACTTC	CATSRDRGTSYEQYF	NA	TRBD2	TRBV15	TRBJ2-7
TGTGCCAGCAGCTTGGAAGGCGGATATAAAGATACGCAGTATTTT	CASSLEGGYKDTQYF	once	NA	TRBV5-4	TRBJ2-3
TGTGCCAGCAGCACCCGGACTAGCGGGAGGGATACGCAGTATTTT	CASSTRTSGRDTQYF	NA	TRBD2	TRBV11-2	TRBJ2-3
TGTGCCAGCAGTGACAGACTCAGCTATGGCTACACCTTC	CASSDRLSYGYTF	few	NA	TRBV27	TRBJ1-2
TGTGCCAGTAGTATCCCTCCCGAGGGATCCTATGGCTACACCTTC	CASSIPPEGSYGYTF	once	NA	TRBV19	TRBJ1-2
TGTGCCAGCAGATCTCTGAACACTGAAGCTTTCTTT	CASRSLNTEAFF	NA	NA	TRBV7-8	TRBJ1-1
TGTGCCAGCACCTTAACAGGGGCAGATACGCAGTATTTT	CASTLTGADTQYF	NA	TRBD1	TRBV2	TRBJ2-3
TGTGCCAGCTCACCCGGGACAGGGGGACACGAGCAGTACTTC	CASSPGTGGHEQYF	NA	TRBD1	TRBV18	TRBJ2-7
TGTGCCAGCAGCAGTTGGGGCAACGAGCAGTACTTC	CASSSWGNEQYF	NA	NA	TRBV6-5	TRBJ2-7
TGTGCCAGCAGTTTATCCCTGGGACAAGAAGCTTTCTTT	CASSLSLGQEAFF	NA	NA	TRBV28	TRBJ1-1
TGCAGCGTTGTCGACAGGGTTATACCACCCTACAATGAGCAGTTCTTC	CSVVDRVIPPYNEQFF	NA	TRBD1	TRBV29-1	TRBJ2-1
TGTGCCACCAGCAGAGACCAGGGAGGGGGCAGGGACGGGGCCAACGTCCTGACTTTC	CATSRDQGGGRDGANVLTF	NA	NA	TRBV15	TRBJ2-6
TGTGCCAGCAGTATCAGGGGGCAAAAGGGCTATGGCTACACCTTC	CASSIRGQKGYGYTF	NA	TRBD1	TRBV28	TRBJ1-2
TGTGCCAGCATCTGGGGGAGGGGATGCGAAAAACTGTTTTTT	CASIWGRGCEKLFF	NA	NA	TRBV27	TRBJ1-4
TGTGCTAGTGGTTTCGACAGATTCGGCTACACCTTC	CASGFDRFGYTF	NA	NA	TRBV12-5	TRBJ1-2
TGTGCCAGCAGTTACTCGATAGGGCAGGGCAAGCAGTTCTTC	CASSYSIGQGKQFF	NA	NA	TRBV6-5	TRBJ2-1
TGTGCCAGCAGTTACTGGCAGGGGAGGAATTCACCCCTCCACTTT	CASSYWQGRNSPLHF	NA	NA	TRBV6-5	TRBJ1-6
TGTGCCAGCTCACCACCGGGGGGAATTGGCTACACCTTC	CASSPPGGIGYTF	NA	NA	TRBV18	TRBJ1-2
TGCGCCAGCAGCTTGGATCCGGGTATTTATTCACCCCTCCACTTT	CASSLDPGIYSPLHF	NA	NA	TRBV5-1	TRBJ1-6
TGTGCCAGCAGCTTAGCCGGGAGAAAGCGGGGAGTAGACGAGCAGTACTTC	CASSLAGRKRGVDEQYF	NA	TRBD2	TRBV11-2	TRBJ2-7
TGTGCCAGCTCACTCTCGCTAGCGGGAGTATACAATGAGCAGTTCTTC	CASSLSLAGVYNEQFF	NA	TRBD2	TRBV18	TRBJ2-1
TGTGCCAGCAGTGGCCCCGGGACTAGCTCCTACGAGCAGTACTTC	CASSGPGTSSYEQYF	few	TRBD2	TRBV6-5	TRBJ2-7